This T cell receptor (beta chain) was observed in a study of cytomegalovirus exposure and HLA in healthy donors (dated by TCRdb to the late 2010s). General notes on the study: In an earlier analysis of several hundred of the donors, about 260 Gb of sequence data and some 120 million unique TCR beta sequences from some 170 million T cells were reported. All discovery cohort repertoires had been generated on a single sequencing platform. Of the roughly 400 genotyped donors, over 65% fell in the genetic ancestry cluster associated with self-reported Caucasian donors. To predict cytomegalovirus infection status, the study combined high-throughput TCR immunosequencing, statistical association of individual TCRs with disease status, and machine learning. The number of typed donors differed by locus: roughly 620-630 for A, B, C, DRB1 and DQB1; some 540 for DQA1; 600 to 610 for DPA1; and roughly 470 for DPB1. A later analysis re-examined previously published TCR beta repertoires from over 500 donors and added high-resolution HLA genotyping to investigate patterns of TCR occurrence. Roughly 5 DR-DQ haplotypes were treated as single units for association and clustering because of strong linkage in the cohort. To decide whether each TCR beta V gene segment behaved as functional or pseudogenic, an earlier analysis of fewer than 750 of the donors relied on high-throughput TCR beta sequencing. Across 300 to 400 genotyped donors of the cohort, an average of about 240,000 unique TCR beta nucleotide sequences per donor were sequenced, and roughly 20% of those sequences were non-productive. An early release covering roughly 580 HLA-typed donors comprised approximately 300 gigabases of sequencing data and roughly 86 million unique TCR sequences. Alongside the repertoire data, information on donor age, sex, ethnicity and CMV serostatus was compiled. Both class I and class II loci were covered by HLA typing, at four-digit resolution. A separate validation cohort of 100 to 150 different subjects was used in addition to the roughly 670-subject first cohort. Genome-wide SNP genotypes for about 55% of the roughly 670 donors were used in a later genetic analysis, which treated that subset as a discovery cohort. The later analysis used no new phenotypic data to find candidate immune exposures, relying instead on TCR beta sequences and their occurrence across donors. The study was designed to test whether signatures of past pathogen exposure could be identified by cataloging public T cell receptors. The study profiled the T cell repertoires of around 700 subjects by immunosequencing and related them to cytomegalovirus serostatus.

The CDR3, cysteine through phenylalanine, is 15 amino acids long. Just CDR3 DNA is preserved here, 45 bases in frame from base 1. The CDR1 and CDR2 encoded by the germline V gene are MNHEY and SVGAGI. V drops 3 bases and J drops 4 bases, leaving 15 bases in between. Libraries were built with the immunoSEQ multiplex PCR assay. For the multiplex PCR, a mixture combining 60 forward primers for TCR Vbeta segments and 13 reverse primers for TCR Jbeta segments was used. A multiplex PCR assay on genomic DNA amplified the CDR3 region of rearranged TCR beta genes. Amplified TCR beta libraries were sequenced as 87-base-pair reads on the Illumina HiSeq System. As for the authors' bioinformatics: In a later analysis, tens of millions of unique TCR beta chains were counted across the 500 to 850 repertoires, and about 10 million of these chains were shared by at least two donors. Raw reads were error-corrected and collapsed into unique sequences with a nearest-neighbor algorithm that merged closely related sequences to remove PCR and sequencing errors. CDR3 sequences were aligned to IMGT reference sequences to assign V, D and J gene segments. For a sequence to be retained, a match of at least six nucleotides was required to both a V gene segment and a J gene segment. Rearrangements were called productive when the CDR3 lacked stop codons and stayed in frame with V and J; all others were non-productive. Following IMGT convention, CDR3 was defined as the stretch from the second conserved V-encoded cysteine to the conserved J-encoded phenylalanine. The earlier analysis of 587 of the donors excluded sequences that lacked an unambiguous match to a single V gene segment. In an earlier analysis of approximately 550 of the donors, V segments were called functional above 56.7% productive rearrangements and were called segregating when the between-donor standard deviation exceeded 5%. A statistical classification framework was built to diagnose cytomegalovirus status from the catalog of TCR beta chain sequences. In a later analysis, V and J genes were assigned by comparing TCR nucleotide sequences against IMGT/GENE-DB human TR gene sequences. The TCRdist pipeline was used in a later analysis to assign CDR3 sequences and most-parsimonious VDJ recombination scenarios. In a later analysis, every TCR beta chain was defined by the combination of its CDR3 amino acid sequence and its V-gene family, and reads without a unique V-gene family were dropped. A later analysis removed 450 to 600 highly shared, low-generation-probability nucleotide sequences to deal with suspected cross-contamination and a sequencing artifact. For each public chain, a later analysis derived a clonal expansion index from normalized ranks of inferred template counts within each repertoire. In a later analysis, generation probabilities were computed with a VDJ recombination model fitted to out-of-frame rearrangements, and the resulting probabilities were checked against IGoR. In a later analysis, TCR-TCR, TCR-HLA and TCR-CMV co-occurrence was scored with hypergeometric tests, and a repertoire-size bias correction was applied to TCR pairs. A later analysis estimated false discovery rates by permuting HLA or CMV assignments 20 times. A later analysis grouped co-occurring TCRs with DBSCAN, adding TCRdist sequence similarity when clustering within HLA-allele-positive subsets. Repertoires with fewer than 30,000 or more than 120,000 public chains were left out of co-occurrence clustering, as were a handful of repertoires with anomalous nucleotide sharing. This is the immuneACCESS table as TCRdb keeps it, with only in-frame sequences that have V and J called. A part of the clones is gone; compared with another copy, unresolved V genes explain less than half, and the rest is unexplained. V and J calls and clone size come straight from that table; D and trimming were deduced from the DNA. Recorded for this sample are more than 90,000 clones; 65% to 85% of them occurred a single time. Of the sample, around 15% is held by the ten largest clones.

On the study overall, not on this receptor specifically: The authors suggested that the approach could potentially be extended to other disease states and immunological phenotypes. A further reported finding was that TCR beta sequences accurately predicted the HLA-A and HLA-B alleles for most subjects in the first cohort. In a later analysis, TCR association rates were found to vary across HLA loci, with the most associated TCRs seen for DRB1 alleles and the fewest for HLA-C alleles. CMV serostatus was the only immune exposure information available for the cohort. In a later analysis, most CMV-associated TCR beta chains were found to appear HLA-restricted, with HLA associations seemingly driven largely by CMV exposure. Some IMGT-functional V segments, including TRBV6-2 and TRBV6-3, could not be distinguished by the 87-base-pair reads and were therefore excluded. Compared with equally common non-associated chains, HLA-associated TCR beta chains in a later analysis were more clonally expanded and had lower generation probabilities. According to a later analysis, parvovirus B19, influenza, CMV and Epstein-Barr virus appeared linked to several top co-occurrence clusters. Compared with the roughly 720-donor mean, donors in an Asian-associated ancestry cluster had fewer N-insertions in productive TCRs, according to a later genetic analysis. A group of highly shared sequence variants was considered likely to be a technical artifact of the sequencing pipeline. An earlier analysis of roughly 570 of the donors showed that most TCR beta V segments appeared in productive rearrangements either about 90% or about 30% of the time, which broadly matched IMGT annotations. The presence/absence analyses assumed that sequencing depth was roughly uniform across donors, and that assumption may not be true. Correlated functional status among segregating V segments might be attributable to linkage disequilibrium, but an unknown experimental factor could not be ruled out. V-gene and J-gene trimming of TCR beta chains was associated with a missense DCLRE1C variant in a later genetic analysis, and the association was replicated in an independent cohort. While some public TCRs were present in many individuals, most TCR sequences turned up only very rarely across donors. Strong co-occurrence of HLA alleles, especially DR and DQ, made assigning TCR associations to individual alleles difficult. In vitro tests confirmed that a few of the cytomegalovirus-associated TCR beta chains recognize cytomegalovirus antigens. Only TCR beta chains were sequenced in this cohort, and the absence of alpha or paired-chain data limited detectable features. Cytomegalovirus status was reported to be diagnosed by the classifier with high specificity and sensitivity in both the original and validation cohorts. A later analysis associated around 16,000 TCR beta sequences with specific HLA alleles at a false discovery rate of 0.05. Approximately 18 rarely observed V segments, including chromosome 9 orphons, were excluded from the earlier analysis of just under 600 of the donors because counts were too low. Because some donors lacked HLA typing at each locus, the association tests relied only on the typed subset. The study listed 150 to 200 TCR beta chains as associated with cytomegalovirus.

The cohort was made up of roughly 670 healthy bone marrow donors. Cohort members were all nominally healthy when sampled, although unrecorded immune exposures were likely present. The donor was CMV seropositive and was included in the group of approximately 300 seropositive cohort members. A peripheral blood sample was provided by each donor, and peripheral blood mononuclear cells were used for TCR beta sequencing. The Qiagen DNeasy Blood Extraction Kit was used to extract genomic DNA from the blood cell samples. To note about this clone: The antigen it binds to is not known. Base qualities are not at hand, and no much larger clone is one base apart.

The TCR sequence derives from a man in his fifties in good health and CMV-seropositive. The rearranged chain carries TRBV6-5 and TRBJ1-1, with TRBD1 tentatively as D gene (6 bases match). The source material was PBMCs. Here is the DNA: TGTGCCAGCAGTTATCCCGGGACATATGGCACTGAAGCTTTCTTT. This gives the protein CASSYPGTYGTEAFF.